One sample yielded the 26 T cell receptor beta chains listed below, sequenced in a study of T-cell memory formation after mild COVID-19. TCRdb processed the 5' RACE reads anew with MiXCR; each CDR3 protein has one entry. The sample has about 390,000 distinct CDR3 sequences; under 25% are singletons. The material sequenced was PBMCs or a T cell subset sorted from them (not recorded which). These receptors originate from an adult woman who had mild COVID-19 (a few samples of this study predate the infection). Cell type and time point are not known.

DNA of the CDR3: TGCGCCAGCAGCCAAGGCTATAGCGGGAGGTCTTACAATGAGCAGTTCTTC. Translating gives CASSQGYSGRSYNEQFF. The chain has TRBV4-3 and TRBJ2-1, with 10 bases lining up with TRBD2. Germline V gives CDR1 LGHNA, CDR2 YSLEER. The CDR3 is 17 residues long. V was clipped by 1 base and J by 4 bases; unmatched bases: 7.

This clonotype was counted between two and nine times. V and J are TRBV11-2 and TRBJ2-4, with D uncertain. The germline CDR1 and CDR2 sequences are SGHAT and FQNNGV. The CDR3 spans 15 residues. V lost 2 bases, J lost 0 bases, and 8 bases lay in between. The CDR3 loop reads CASSLTSLAKNIQYF. CDR3 DNA: TGTGCCAGCAGCTTAACCTCACTAGCCAAAAACATTCAGTACTTC.

The chain carries TRBV4-2 and TRBJ1-1; 7 bases fit TRBD1. Germline loops: CDR1 LGHNA, CDR2 YNFKEQ. The CDR3 loop spans 15 amino acids. Trimming took 2 bases from V and 1 from J; bases not matched to a gene: 4. The CDR3 sequence is CASSQTRQGNTEAFF. Written as DNA, the CDR3 is TGTGCCAGCAGCCAAACCCGACAGGGGAACACTGAAGCTTTCTTT.

V usage is TRBV2 and J usage is TRBJ2-7; 10 positions match TRBD2. Trimming at V came to 1 base and at J to 5 bases, leaving 5 bases not matched to a gene. The CDR3 loop spans 15 amino acids. The V gene's germline CDR1 is SNHLY and CDR2 FYNNEI. The CDR3 DNA sequence: TGTGCCAGCAGTGAAGGGGTAGCGGGGGGTAACGAGCAGTACTTC. The encoded protein is CASSEGVAGGNEQYF. Supplemented by reference TRBV2 and TRBJ2-7, the full variable domain reads EPEVTQTPSHQVTQMGQEVILRCVPISNHLYFYWYRQILGQKVEFLVSFYNNEISEKSEIFDDQFSVERPDGSNFTLKIRSTKLEDSAMYFCASSEGVAGGNEQYFGPGTRLTVT.

This rearrangement joins TRBV9 to TRBJ2-4; D ambiguous. The CDR3 runs to 15 residues. Per the germline V gene, CDR1 is SGDLS and CDR2 is YYNGEE. Trimming pared 0 bases from V and 0 bases from J, leaving 7 bases between. The chain's CDR3 is CASSVGGVAKNIQYF. The CDR3 region has the DNA TGTGCCAGCAGCGTAGGAGGCGTAGCCAAAAACATTCAGTACTTC.

The chain joins TRBV5-5 to TRBJ1-6; tentative D call: TRBD1 (5 bases). The CDR3 is made up of 13 amino acids. Trimming cost V 5 bases and J 9 bases, with 12 bases left between them. The germline V gene has CDR1 SGHKS and CDR2 YYEKEE (reference sequence). The CDR3 spells CASRLPGPSPLHF. The CDR3 DNA is TGTGCCAGCAGATTGCCGGGACCTTCACCCCTCCACTTT.

V usage is TRBV7-8 and J usage is TRBJ2-5; D is possibly TRBD1 (6 bases). V was clipped by 5 bases and J by 3 bases, with 13 bases between them. The CDR3 runs to 14 residues. The germline V gene encodes CDR1 SGHVS and CDR2 FQNEAQ. CDR3 amino acids: CASSNRVLKETQYF. CDR3 sequence (DNA): TGTGCCAGCAGCAACAGGGTGCTTAAAGAGACCCAGTACTTC.

This chain connects TRBV20-1 to TRBJ2-3; TRBD2 matches 7 bases. V was pared by 2 bases and J by 5 bases, with 13 bases of the junction left unmatched. The CDR3 sequence is 16 residues long. Germline V lookup: CDR1 DFQATT, CDR2 SNEGSKA (reference sequence). This chain's CDR3 is CSARPLGAGRIDTQYF. The CDR3 DNA reads as TGCAGTGCTAGACCCCTCGGGGCCGGGAGGATAGATACGCAGTATTTT.

In this sample, this clonotype turned up a few times. This chain joins TRBV4-3 and TRBJ2-3; 9 bases fit TRBD2. CDR3 length equals 18 residues. Trimming cost V 0 bases and J 7 bases; bases outside gene matches: 14. Germline V gives CDR1 LGHNA, CDR2 YSLEER. The CDR3, as DNA: TGCGCCAGCAGCCAAGATGGGGGACTAGCTGGCTTGGGGTATACGCAGTATTTT. The encoded protein is CASSQDGGLAGLGYTQYF.

This clonotype came up a few times. The chain couples TRBV7-9 to TRBJ1-1; 8 bases map to TRBD1. V lost 5 bases to trimming and J lost 3 bases; unmatched junction nucleotides: 8. The V gene's germline CDR1 is SEHNR and CDR2 FQNEAQ (reference sequence). There are 15 residues in the CDR3. CDR3: CASSLGQAKDTEAFF. Written as DNA, the CDR3 is TGTGCCAGCAGCCTGGGACAGGCAAAGGACACTGAAGCTTTCTTT.

This clonotype was seen a handful of times. V and J are TRBV7-2 and TRBJ1-1; D possibly corresponds to TRBD1 (6 bases). CDR3 length: 15 amino acids. CDR1 SGHTA and CDR2 FQGNSA come from the germline V gene. V gave up 1 base and J gave up 3 bases, with 12 bases separating them. CDR3 DNA sequence: TGTGCCAGCAGCTTAGTCGGGGGGCTCTACACTGAAGCTTTCTTT. Translation gives CASSLVGGLYTEAFF.

This chain connects TRBV5-6 to TRBJ2-5; D might be TRBD2 (5 bases). V was cut by 0 bases and J by 5 bases, with 14 bases left in between. Germline-derived CDR1 and CDR2 are SGHDT and YYEEEE. CDR3 length equals 15 residues. The CDR3 loop is CASSLGQPRGETQYF. In DNA, the CDR3 is TGTGCCAGCAGCTTGGGGCAGCCTCGAGGGGAGACCCAGTACTTC.

This clonotype was found a few times. This chain connects TRBV20-1 to TRBJ2-1; tentative D call: TRBD2 (6 bases). The CDR3 length is 14 residues. CDR1 DFQATT and CDR2 SNEGSKA come from the germline V gene (reference sequence). Trimming pared 0 bases from V and 6 bases from J, leaving 12 bases between. The CDR3 here is CSARDQLARNEQFF. For the CDR3, the DNA is TGCAGTGCTAGAGATCAACTAGCTCGCAATGAGCAGTTCTTC.

This clonotype turned up a few times. The chain combines TRBV4-3 with TRBJ2-2, with 9 bases lining up with TRBD2. CDR1 is LGHNA and CDR2 is YSLEER in the germline V gene. J lost 2 bases, V lost 1 base, and 5 bases had no gene match. This CDR3 is built from 17 residues. CDR3 protein: CASSQGGLAGNTGELFF. For the CDR3, the DNA is TGCGCCAGCAGCCAAGGGGGGCTAGCGGGAAACACCGGGGAGCTGTTTTTT.

The V call is TRBV20-1, the J call TRBJ2-1, with TRBD2 matching over 10 bases. Germline trimming cut 3 bases from V and 8 bases from J; bases unmatched to any gene: 7. The germline gives CDR1 DFQATT, CDR2 SNEGSKA (reference sequence). This CDR3 has 14 residues. The CDR3: CSASQRGGRDEQFF. CDR3 bases: TGCAGTGCTAGTCAGCGGGGGGGCCGCGATGAGCAGTTCTTC.

The gene calls are TRBV7-9 and TRBJ2-3, with D possibly matching TRBD1 (6 bases). This CDR3 region has 14 residues. Germline lookup yields CDR1 SEHNR and CDR2 FQNEAQ (reference sequence). V lost 5 bases, J lost 4 bases, and 13 bases lay in between. CDR3 DNA: TGTGCCAGCAGCGCCTGGGACACGGCAGATACGCAGTATTTT. Protein: CASSAWDTADTQYF.

V and J are TRBV18 and TRBJ2-7, with D possibly being TRBD2 (5 bases). V lost 3 bases, J lost 7 bases, and 7 bases lay in between. This CDR3 spans 11 amino acids. In germline, CDR1 is KGHSH, CDR2 LQKENI. The CDR3 sequence: CASSPSDEQYF. The CDR3 nucleotides are TGTGCCAGCTCACCTAGCGATGAGCAGTACTTC.

This chain uses TRBV5-1 with TRBJ2-5; TRBD2 matches at 7 bases. J lost 2 bases, V lost 0 bases, and 7 bases had no gene match. The CDR3 spans 16 residues. Germline lookup yields CDR1 SGHRS and CDR2 YFSETQ. The CDR3 DNA reads TGCGCCAGCAGCTTGGGCGGGAGTGGGAAGCAAGAGACCCAGTACTTC. Its protein product is CASSLGGSGKQETQYF.

This clonotype was picked up a small number of times. The chain links TRBV5-1 to TRBJ2-7, with a weak D call TRBD1 (5 bases). Between the trimmed V and J ends, which lost 1 base and 0 bases, there was a span of 11 bases. The length of the CDR3 is 15 residues. CDR1 SGHRS and CDR2 YFSETQ come from the germline V gene. CDR3 nucleotides: TGCGCCAGCAGCTTGACCCAGGGCATCTCCTACGAGCAGTACTTC. This sequence encodes CASSLTQGISYEQYF.

V usage is TRBV20-1 and J usage is TRBJ2-3, with D tentatively TRBD1 (5 bases). This CDR3 is built from 17 residues. Trimming took 0 bases from V and 6 from J, leaving 22 bases between them. CDR1 DFQATT and CDR2 SNEGSKA come from the germline V gene (reference sequence). CDR3 in amino acids: CSAREGLVEGIADTQYF. The CDR3 nucleotides read TGCAGTGCTAGAGAGGGGCTCGTGGAAGGTATAGCCGATACGCAGTATTTT.

This clonotype was found many times. V gene TRBV7-2 combines with J gene TRBJ2-7, with 9 bases aligning to TRBD1. Germline CDR1 is SGHTA and CDR2 is FQGNSA. Trimming cost V 6 bases and J 3 bases; bases outside gene matches: 9. The CDR3 is 15 amino acids. In nucleotides, the CDR3 is TGTGCCAGCAGTTTCTCCGGGACAGGGTTCTACGAGCAGTACTTC. This translates into CASSFSGTGFYEQYF. Variable domain in full (rest from reference TRBV7-2 and TRBJ2-7): GAGVSQSPSNKVTEKGKDVELRCDPISGHTALYWYRQSLGQGLEFLIYFQGNSAPDKSGLPSDRFSAERTGGSVSTLTIQRTQQEDSAVYLCASSFSGTGFYEQYFGPGTRLTVT.

The table lists this clonotype with a few counts. This chain uses TRBV12-3 or TRBV12-4 with TRBJ2-7; D not resolved. This CDR3 region has 12 residues. The V and J ends lost 5 bases and 3 bases respectively, with 8 bases between them. The CDR3 region is CASSGSYYEQYF. In DNA, the CDR3 is TGTGCCAGCAGTGGCAGCTACTACGAGCAGTACTTC.

The rearrangement links TRBV19 to TRBJ1-6; D is possibly TRBD1 (6 bases). From germline, CDR1 is LNHDA and CDR2 SQIVND (reference sequence). Trimming took 6 bases from V and 7 from J, leaving 10 bases between them. This CDR3 has 13 residues. The CDR3 DNA reads TGTGCCAGTAGCGACAGGATGAATTCACCCCTCCACTTT. Its protein product is CASSDRMNSPLHF.

This clonotype has just a few counts. The rearrangement uses TRBV30 and TRBJ1-2, with a possible D match to TRBD1 (5 bases). The germline CDR1 and CDR2 sequences are GTSNPN and SVGIG (reference sequence). CDR3 size: 13 residues. The ends were cut back, 0 bases at V and 2 bases at J, with 7 bases in the middle. The CDR3 is CAWSVSGNYGYTF. CDR3 DNA sequence: TGTGCCTGGAGTGTGTCAGGGAACTATGGCTACACCTTC.

The J gene is TRBJ2-4, the V gene TRBV11-2; tentatively, D is TRBD1 or TRBD2 (5 bases each). Trimming pared 5 bases from V and 0 bases from J, leaving 14 bases between. Germline CDR1 SGHAT, CDR2 FQNNGV. The CDR3 sequence is 16 residues long. The CDR3 nucleotides read TGTGCCAGCAGCCCCGGGTGGGACCTAGCCAAAAACATTCAGTACTTC. Amino acid sequence: CASSPGWDLAKNIQYF.

The CDR3 DNA is TGTGCCAGCAGCCAGGGAAGGGGGCGTGGAAACACCATATATTTT. This encodes CASSQGRGRGNTIYF. J is TRBJ1-3 and V is TRBV7-2; 7 bases align to TRBD1. The junction had 7 bases not matched to a gene; V was cut back by 5 bases and J by 3 bases. There are 15 residues in the CDR3. Germline V gives CDR1 SGHTA, CDR2 FQGNSA.